Below are 22 T cell receptor beta chains sequenced from a single sample in a study of blood T cell repertoires in COVID-19. Method: immunoSEQ multiplex PCR; TCRdb's copy keeps in-frame clones and lacks some. Of roughly 250,000 clones listed, less than 85% are singletons. Sequenced sample: peripheral blood. Every receptor here comes from a woman of 80 years or more with active or convalescent COVID-19.

The V and J genes are TRBV5-1 and TRBJ2-2, with TRBD2 identical over 13 bases. CDR1 and CDR2 from the germline V gene are SGHRS and YFSETQ. The CDR3 is 19 amino acids. V shed 4 bases, J shed 3 bases, and the junction held 12 bases outside the gene matches. CDR3 sequence reads: CASSHGLAGDSIDTGELFF. The CDR3 DNA sequence: TGCGCCAGCAGCCATGGACTAGCGGGAGACTCAATAGACACCGGGGAGCTGTTTTTT.

The chain recombines TRBV12-3 or TRBV12-4 with TRBJ2-7, with a weak D call TRBD1 (6 bases). V was pared by 6 bases and J by 3 bases, with 12 bases between. The CDR3 is made up of 13 amino acids. CDR3 sequence: CASRYRASYEQYF. DNA of the CDR3: TGTGCCAGCAGGTACAGGGCGAGCTACGAGCAGTACTTC.

The chain carries TRBV28 and TRBJ2-4; 8 nucleotides align to TRBD1. With V trimmed by 2 bases and J by 12 bases, 6 bases remained unmatched. Germline CDR1 and CDR2: MDHEN and SYDVKM. The CDR3 has 13 residues. This CDR3 reads CASSLVAGQAQYF. DNA of the CDR3: TGTGCCAGCAGTTTAGTTGCGGGACAGGCTCAGTACTTC. The whole variable domain, filled in from reference TRBV28 and TRBJ2-4, reads DVKVTQSSRYLVKRTGEKVFLECVQDMDHENMFWYRQDPGLGLRLIYFSYDVKMKEKGDIPEGYSVSREKKERFSLILESASTNQTSMYLCASSLVAGQAQYFGAGTRLSVL.

The chain uses TRBV19 and TRBJ1-5, with TRBD1 as a possible D gene (6 bases). Trimming left V 1 base short and J 4 bases short, with 17 bases between. Germline V gene sequence: CDR1 LNHDA, CDR2 SQIVND (reference sequence). The CDR3 contains 17 residues. The CDR3 loop reads CASSIALGRGSNQPQHF. In DNA, the CDR3 is TGTGCCAGTAGTATAGCTCTTGGGAGGGGGAGTAATCAGCCCCAGCATTTT.

The chain employs TRBV6-5 and TRBJ2-7; 8 nucleotides line up with TRBD1. Germline CDR1 is MNHEY and CDR2 is SVGAGI. The V segment lost 10 bases and the J segment 9 bases; nucleotides outside the gene matches: 14. There are 13 residues in the CDR3. The CDR3 DNA follows: TGTGCCACGGGACAGGCCCAGGAGGGGTGGCAGTACTTC. Translation gives CATGQAQEGWQYF.

This clone occurred once. The rearrangement uses TRBV24-1 and TRBJ2-1, with a possible D match to TRBD1 (5 bases). Looked up from germline, CDR1 is KGHDR and CDR2 is SFDVKD. V was trimmed by 9 bases and J by 5 bases, leaving 19 bases between them. This CDR3 comprises 15 residues. The CDR3 protein is CATLGLDSPHNEQFF. CDR3 in DNA: TGTGCCACCCTCGGGTTAGACAGCCCCCACAATGAGCAGTTCTTC.

This clone was observed a handful of times. The rearrangement links TRBV28 to TRBJ1-1; D is undetermined. The V and J ends lost 2 bases and 4 bases respectively, with 11 bases between them. The germline V gene has CDR1 MDHEN and CDR2 SYDVKM. The CDR3 loop spans 14 amino acids. The CDR3 DNA follows: TGTGCCAGCAGTTTAGGAAGTCGGGTCACTGAAGCTTTCTTT. This encodes CASSLGSRVTEAFF.

The chain combines TRBV4-2 with TRBJ1-2; possibly TRBD1 for D (6 bases). CDR3 size: 16 residues. Trimming stripped 3 bases from V and 5 bases from J, with 19 bases between. In germline, CDR1 is LGHNA, CDR2 YNFKEQ. The CDR3 protein is CASSQSTRTGTYGYTF. The CDR3 DNA is TGTGCCAGCAGCCAGTCAACCCGCACAGGGACATATGGCTACACCTTC.

The chain joins TRBV20-1 to TRBJ1-2; no clear D gene. Germline V gene lookup returns CDR1 DFQATT and CDR2 SNEGSKA (reference sequence). CDR3 length: 10 amino acids. V was shortened by 6 bases and J by 13 bases, with 15 bases between the two germline ends. CDR3 loop: CSAPTQLRTF. The CDR3 DNA is TGCAGTGCGCCGACACAGTTGCGCACCTTC.

The CDR3 DNA sequence: TGTGCCAGCAGTTTAAATCAGGGAAGGGGTGAAAAACTGTTTTTT. Translated, it gives CASSLNQGRGEKLFF. The J gene is TRBJ1-4, the V gene TRBV28, with D perhaps TRBD1 (5 bases). Looked up from germline, CDR1 is MDHEN and CDR2 is SYDVKM. CDR3 length: 15 residues. V was shortened by 2 bases and J by 7 bases, with 14 bases between the two germline ends.

The rearrangement links TRBV11-2 to TRBJ1-2; D not certain. The CDR3 covers 15 residues. CDR1 SGHAT and CDR2 FQNNGV come from the germline V gene. The V end was cut by 2 bases, the J end by 5 bases, with 15 bases between. Here the CDR3 DNA reads TGTGCCAGCAGCTTACGGCGGGATGTAAGATATGGCTACACCTTC. Its translation: CASSLRRDVRYGYTF.

This chain connects TRBV6-6 to TRBJ2-1; TRBD1 matches at 9 bases. The CDR3 totals 14 residues. Trimming at V came to 7 bases and at J to 6 bases, leaving 7 bases not matched to a gene. Germline assignment: CDR1 MNHNY and CDR2 SVGAGI (reference sequence). CDR3 residues: CASKGDREVNEQFF. In DNA form, the CDR3 reads TGTGCCAGCAAAGGGGACAGGGAGGTCAATGAGCAGTTCTTC.

The chain uses TRBV27 and TRBJ2-7; D perhaps matches TRBD2 (7 bases). The V end lost 2 bases, the J end lost 0 bases, and 14 bases lay between the germline ends. The CDR3 runs to 16 residues. Per germline, CDR1 MNHEY and CDR2 SMNVEV (reference sequence). The CDR3 spells CASSLRGGAFSYEQYF. CDR3 DNA: TGTGCCAGCAGTTTAAGGGGGGGGGCCTTCTCCTACGAGCAGTACTTC.

The rearrangement joins TRBV10-2 to TRBJ2-1, with D unresolved. This CDR3 region has 11 residues. Trimming left V 3 bases short and J 8 bases short, with 5 bases between. CDR1 and CDR2 from the germline V gene are WSHSY and SAAADI. CDR3 in DNA: TGCGCCAGCAGTGAAATCTATGAGCAGTTCTTC. Translating gives CASSEIYEQFF.

This clone was recorded only once. V and J are TRBV18 and TRBJ1-2, with 7 bases lining up with TRBD1. CDR3 length: 14 amino acids. Germline assignment: CDR1 KGHSH and CDR2 LQKENI. Losses at the gene ends were 4 bases for V and 4 bases for J; bases not matched to a gene: 6. The CDR3 nucleotides read TGTGCCAGCTCACAGGGACAGTTTGGCTATGGCTACACCTTC. Amino acid sequence: CASSQGQFGYGYTF. The entire variable domain, with the rest obtained from reference TRBV18 and TRBJ1-2, is as follows: NAGVMQNPRHLVRRRGQEARLRCSPMKGHSHVYWYRQLPEEGLKFMVYLQKENIIDESGMPKERFSAEFPKEGPSILRIQQVVRGDSAAYFCASSQGQFGYGYTFGSGTRLTVV.

In this sample, this clone turned up a few times. The chain has TRBV5-1 and TRBJ2-3; 13 nucleotides match TRBD2. Trimming at V came to 4 bases and at J to 2 bases, leaving 4 bases not matched to a gene. The CDR3 extends over 16 amino acids. In germline, CDR1 is SGHRS, CDR2 YFSETQ. In DNA form, the CDR3 reads TGCGCCAGCAGCCCAGGGACTAGCGGGATCACAGATACGCAGTATTTT. Translated, it gives CASSPGTSGITDTQYF.

This chain joins TRBV7-9 and TRBJ1-6; maybe TRBD1 (6 bases). From germline, CDR1 is SEHNR and CDR2 FQNEAQ (reference sequence). The V gene lost 5 bases and the J gene lost 16 bases, with 15 bases spanning the gap. The CDR3 totals 12 residues. CDR3 region: CASSPDRSRLHF. CDR3 in DNA: TGTGCCAGCAGCCCAGACAGGTCCCGGCTCCACTTT.

V and J are TRBV30 and TRBJ2-3; 12 nucleotides align to TRBD2. The trim removed 3 bases at V and 2 bases at J, leaving 3 bases unmatched. The germline CDR1 and CDR2 sequences are GTSNPN and SVGIG (reference sequence). The CDR3 runs 15 residues. The CDR3 nucleotides read TGTGCCTGGAGCACTAGCGGGGGGATCACAGATACGCAGTATTTT. Protein: CAWSTSGGITDTQYF.

The sample holds one count of this clone. The rearrangement uses TRBV20-1 and TRBJ2-7; D is perhaps TRBD2 (5 bases). Trimming left V 3 bases short and J 0 bases short, with 9 bases between. This CDR3 spans 13 amino acids. Germline V gene data show CDR1 as DFQATT and CDR2 as SNEGSKA (reference sequence). The CDR3 DNA follows: TGCAGTGCTAGTCGGGGATACTCCTACGAGCAGTACTTC. Its protein product is CSASRGYSYEQYF.

The rearrangement links TRBV29-1 to TRBJ1-2; D call uncertain. The CDR3 runs 14 residues. Trimming stripped 1 base from V and 6 bases from J, with 15 bases between. CDR1 is SQVTM, CDR2 ANQGSEA, per germline. Written as DNA, the CDR3 is TGCAGCGTTGAAGCCAACAGACGCCAGAATGGCTACACCTTC. Its protein is CSVEANRRQNGYTF.

This clone turned up a few times. V and J are TRBV3-1 (or the pseudogene TRBV3-2) and TRBJ1-5; no definite D call. CDR3 length: 16 residues. Germline V lookup: CDR1 LGHDT, CDR2 YNNKEL (reference sequence). Trimming removed 1 base from V and 4 bases from J, with 14 bases in between. CDR3 nucleotide sequence: TGTGCCAGCAGCCAAGGGGAGGCCGTTCTAAATCAGCCCCAGCATTTT. It is translated as CASSQGEAVLNQPQHF.

As to this clone: Other DNA sequences from this sample encode an identical CDR3 as well. The chain combines TRBV10-2 with TRBJ1-5; 7 nucleotides agree with TRBD1. From germline, CDR1 is WSHSY and CDR2 SAAADI. This CDR3 has 14 amino acids. The junction had 1 base not matched to a gene; V was cut back by 3 bases and J by 2 bases. DNA for the CDR3: TGCGCCAGCAGTGACGACAGGGGCAATCAGCCCCAGCATTTT. Protein sequence: CASSDDRGNQPQHF.